Listed here are 32 T cell receptor beta chains from one sample, sequenced in a study of T cells in Graves' hyperthyroidism and ophthalmopathy. Amplified TCR beta CDR3 regions derived from RNA transcripts. TCR CDR3 underwent first-round RT-PCR with the HTBI primer set. TCRdb independently ran MiXCR on the multiplex PCR reads; one entry per CDR3 protein. The top ten hold less than 35% of the sample, which has roughly 250,000 distinct CDR3 sequences, about 15% seen once. Sequencing input: blood. These receptors were collected from a woman under 30 with Graves' ophthalmopathy.

This clonotype was found many times. The chain combines TRBV6-1 with TRBJ2-6; D is unresolved. CDR3 length: 16 amino acids. Trimming took off 6 bases at V and 0 bases at J, with 12 bases between the two ends. Looked up from germline, CDR1 is MNHNS and CDR2 is SASEGT. CDR3 sequence reads: CASRNLGFSGANVLTF. In DNA, the CDR3 is TGTGCCAGCAGAAACCTTGGGTTCTCTGGGGCCAACGTCCTGACTTTC.

This clonotype was observed at least ten times. The chain has TRBV9 and TRBJ2-1, with 9 bases fitting TRBD2. The CDR3 runs 15 residues. In germline, CDR1 is SGDLS, CDR2 YYNGEE. The J segment lost 5 bases and the V segment lost 0 bases, leaving 3 bases of the junction unmatched. CDR3 in DNA: TGTGCCAGCAGCGTAGGTAGCGGGAGTGACAATGAGCAGTTCTTC. As protein: CASSVGSGSDNEQFF.

This clonotype was recorded at least ten times. The rearrangement joins TRBV13 to TRBJ2-2; D unclear. Looked up from germline, CDR1 is PRHDT and CDR2 is FYEKMQ (reference sequence). The CDR3 is 15 residues long. V dropped 10 bases and J dropped 0 bases, with 15 bases sitting between them. The CDR3 loop is CATNNGVSNTGELFF. In nucleotides, the CDR3 is TGTGCCACCAACAATGGGGTTTCGAACACCGGGGAGCTGTTTTTT.

Many counts were recorded for this clonotype. The CDR3 DNA sequence: TGCAGTGCTGGCGGCTACACCTTC. This gives the protein CSAGGYTF. This chain joins TRBV20-1 and TRBJ1-2; D remains unclear. The CDR3 runs to 8 residues. CDR1 is DFQATT and CDR2 is SNEGSKA in the germline V gene (reference sequence). V dropped 5 bases and J dropped 8 bases, with 3 bases sitting between them.

This clonotype appeared a single time. This may stem from a read error, because a much larger clone lies one nucleotide away. The CDR3 nucleotides read TGTGCCAGCAGCGTAAACGATTGGGACCTCAACGACAATGAGCAGTACTTC. It encodes CASSVNDWDLNDNEQYF. The chain has TRBV9 and TRBJ2-7; tentatively, D is TRBD1 or TRBD2 (5 bases each). Germline assignment: CDR1 SGDLS and CDR2 YYNGEE. The ends were cut back, 1 base at V and 7 bases at J, with 24 bases in the middle. CDR3 length: 17 amino acids.

The genes are TRBV20-1 and TRBJ1-1; D is unresolved. The V gene lost 3 bases and the J gene lost 3 bases, with 14 bases spanning the gap. The CDR3 totals 14 residues. The germline V gene encodes CDR1 DFQATT and CDR2 SNEGSKA (reference sequence). CDR3 DNA sequence: TGCAGTGCTAGTGCCGGGATTAGCGACACTGAAGCTTTCTTT. Translating gives CSASAGISDTEAFF.

This clonotype was seen many times. This chain joins TRBV2 and TRBJ2-1; D may correspond to TRBD1 or TRBD2 (5 bases each). CDR3 length equals 16 residues. Germline V CDR1 and CDR2: SNHLY, FYNNEI. Trimming removed 7 bases from V and 4 bases from J, with 20 bases in between. CDR3 bases: TGTGCCAGCACCTACCGGGGACGAGGGGCATACAATGAGCAGTTCTTC. Translation: CASTYRGRGAYNEQFF.

This clonotype was counted at least ten times. The chain uses TRBV15 and TRBJ2-5; TRBD2 matches at 14 bases. Germline CDR1 is LNHNV and CDR2 is YYDKDF (reference sequence). The CDR3 extends over 15 amino acids. V lost 3 bases and J lost 4; bases outside the gene matches: 1. The CDR3: CATSRTSGGAETQYF. CDR3 nucleotide sequence: TGTGCCACCAGCAGGACTAGCGGGGGGGCAGAGACCCAGTACTTC.

This clonotype has a count of ten or more. The chain couples TRBV4-1 to TRBJ1-2; 8 bases line up with TRBD1. V was clipped by 6 bases and J by 4 bases; unmatched bases: 10. Germline values: CDR1 MGHRA, CDR2 YSYEKL. CDR3 length: 15 residues. The CDR3 DNA reads as TGCGCCAGCAGTCAGTGGGACAGGACCCTCTATGGCTACACCTTC. Protein sequence: CASSQWDRTLYGYTF.

The chain employs TRBV24-1 and TRBJ2-1, with 9 bases lining up with TRBD1. This CDR3 contains 16 residues. Germline loops: CDR1 KGHDR, CDR2 SFDVKD. The V segment lost 3 bases and the J segment 6 bases; nucleotides outside the gene matches: 8. CDR3: CATSDPSGQGSNEQFF. In DNA form, the CDR3 reads TGTGCCACCAGTGATCCTTCGGGACAGGGTTCCAATGAGCAGTTCTTC.

This clonotype appeared many times. The rearrangement joins TRBV20-1 to TRBJ2-1; maybe TRBD2 (5 bases). Trimming took 0 bases from V and 3 from J, leaving 12 bases between them. The germline V gene has CDR1 DFQATT and CDR2 SNEGSKA (reference sequence). The length of the CDR3 is 15 residues. CDR3 protein: CSARDHRRFYNEQFF. In DNA form, the CDR3 reads TGCAGTGCTAGAGATCATAGGAGGTTCTACAATGAGCAGTTCTTC.

In its sample, this clonotype was seen a few times. The DNA for the CDR3 is TGTGCCAGCAGGAACCAGGGGAGTGGGGATGGCTACACCTTC. Its protein is CASRNQGSGDGYTF. This chain links TRBV5-4 with TRBJ1-2; perhaps TRBD1 as D (6 bases). The CDR3 has 14 residues. The germline V gene has CDR1 SGHNT and CDR2 YYREEE (reference sequence). Trimming removed 5 bases from V and 6 bases from J, with 17 bases in between.

This clonotype was detected many times. CDR3 sequence reads: CASGLTNLPDRAYEQYF. The CDR3, as DNA: TGTGCTAGTGGTTTGACGAACCTACCAGACAGGGCTTACGAGCAGTACTTC. This rearrangement joins TRBV12-5 to TRBJ2-7, with 7 bases identical to TRBD1. Trimming cost V 2 bases and J 4 bases; bases outside gene matches: 14. The CDR3 loop spans 17 amino acids. CDR1 LGHNT and CDR2 FRNRAP come from the germline V gene.

This clonotype occurred many times. V gene TRBV11-2 combines with J gene TRBJ2-1; no firm D call. The germline V and J ends were trimmed by 0 bases and 8 bases, with 17 bases remaining between them. CDR1 is SGHAT and CDR2 is FQNNGV in the germline V gene. The CDR3 runs to 16 residues. The CDR3 spells CASSLDPGRFLHEQFF. In DNA form, the CDR3 reads TGTGCCAGCAGCTTAGATCCTGGCAGATTCCTCCATGAGCAGTTCTTC. The whole variable domain, remainder taken from reference TRBV11-2 and TRBJ2-1, is EAGVAQSPRYKIIEKRQSVAFWCNPISGHATLYWYQQILGQGPKLLIQFQNNGVVDDSQLPKDRFSAERLKGVDSTLKIQPAKLEDSAVYLCASSLDPGRFLHEQFFGPGTRLTVL.

In its sample, this clonotype was seen many times. V usage is TRBV3-1 and J usage is TRBJ1-1, with no clear D. Germline-derived CDR1 and CDR2 are LGHDT and YNNKEL (reference sequence). V shed 4 bases and J shed 4 bases, with 10 bases lying between them. The CDR3 covers 13 residues. CDR3 sequence: CASSPAKGTEAFF. In DNA, the CDR3 is TGTGCCAGCAGCCCGGCAAAGGGCACTGAAGCTTTCTTT.

This clonotype showed up many times. The rearrangement joins TRBV5-1 to TRBJ2-2; unclear D gene. Per the germline V gene, CDR1 is SGHRS and CDR2 is YFSETQ. The CDR3 contains 14 residues. The V and J ends lost 0 bases and 5 bases respectively, with 8 bases between them. This CDR3 is CASSLGLQTGELFF. CDR3 sequence (DNA): TGCGCCAGCAGCTTGGGACTTCAAACCGGGGAGCTGTTTTTT.

This clonotype appeared many times. The chain carries TRBV6-1 and TRBJ1-5; 8 bases are shared with TRBD1. Trimming cost V 6 bases and J 5 bases; bases outside gene matches: 6. The CDR3 has 14 residues. Germline V gene sequence: CDR1 MNHNS, CDR2 SASEGT. CDR3 residues: CASSVGTGYQPQHF. The CDR3 DNA is TGTGCCAGCAGCGTTGGGACAGGATATCAGCCCCAGCATTTT.

The sample holds a few counts of this clonotype. The chain carries TRBV6-1 and TRBJ2-2; D unresolved. This CDR3 region has 12 residues. V was pared by 6 bases and J by 7 bases, with 9 bases between. The germline CDR1 and CDR2 sequences are MNHNS and SASEGT. DNA for the CDR3: TGTGCCAGCAGCCGAATAATCGGGGAGCTGTTTTTT. It codes for CASSRIIGELFF.

This clonotype was seen ten or more times. The chain employs TRBV28 and TRBJ1-1, with a possible D match to TRBD1 (5 bases). There are 16 residues in the CDR3. Germline loops: CDR1 MDHEN, CDR2 SYDVKM. V shed 5 bases and J shed 4 bases, with 20 bases lying between them. CDR3 bases: TGTGCCAGCAGTGATCTAGGGACCCTGAGAGGCACTGAAGCTTTCTTT. Translating it yields CASSDLGTLRGTEAFF.

To note about this clonotype: This clone may be a read error of a much larger clone one base away. The chain employs TRBV7-8 and TRBJ1-2; 9 bases align to TRBD1. Germline V gives CDR1 SGHVS, CDR2 FQNEAQ. The CDR3 sequence is 12 residues long. CDR3 sequence: CASSLAGTGRAF. DNA for the CDR3: TGTGCCAGCAGCTTAGCGGGGACAGGGAGGGCCTTC.

The chain carries TRBV4-2 and TRBJ2-5, with 10 bases lining up with TRBD2. Germline CDR1 LGHNA, CDR2 YNFKEQ. Unmatched junction bases numbered 6, after V lost 0 bases and J lost 5 bases. CDR3 length: 16 amino acids. The CDR3 DNA reads TGTGCCAGCAGCCAAGAGGGAGCGGGAGGGGTCGAGACCCAGTACTTC. This gives the protein CASSQEGAGGVETQYF.

In regard to this clonotype: A read error may be the cause here, since a much bigger clone is one base away. The genes are TRBV9 and TRBJ2-3, with TRBD1 as a possible D gene (7 bases). Germline V gene lookup returns CDR1 SGDLS and CDR2 YYNGEE. Trimming pared 7 bases from V and 0 bases from J, leaving 18 bases between. The CDR3 loop spans 16 amino acids. CDR3 amino acids: CASGGGDQTSTDTQYF. The CDR3 nucleotides read TGTGCCAGCGGAGGGGGCGACCAAACTAGCACAGATACGCAGTATTTT.

There are many counts of this clonotype. The chain combines TRBV30 with TRBJ2-3; D is tentatively TRBD1 or TRBD2 (5 bases each). CDR3 length: 13 residues. Trimming stripped 3 bases from V and 2 bases from J, with 9 bases between. The germline V gene encodes CDR1 GTSNPN and CDR2 SVGIG (reference sequence). Written as DNA, the CDR3 is TGTGCCTGGAGCCGGGACGCCACAGATACGCAGTATTTT. Encoded protein: CAWSRDATDTQYF.

There are many counts of this clonotype. The CDR3 spells CASRGTGGGTEAFF. CDR3 coding DNA: TGTGCCAGCAGGGGGACAGGGGGAGGCACTGAAGCTTTCTTT. The chain is built from TRBV6-1 and TRBJ1-1; TRBD1 aligns across 11 bases. The germline V gene encodes CDR1 MNHNS and CDR2 SASEGT. CDR3 length equals 14 residues. The J segment lost 4 bases and the V segment lost 6 bases, leaving 4 bases of the junction unmatched.

Many counts were recorded for this clonotype. The chain joins TRBV7-8 to TRBJ1-1; D is uncertain. This CDR3 is built from 13 residues. V lost 4 bases and J lost 1, with 7 bases in between. Looked up from germline, CDR1 is SGHVS and CDR2 is FQNEAQ. The CDR3 region has the DNA TGTGCCAGCAGCTCTTTTAGGAACACTGAAGCTTTCTTT. Its protein product is CASSSFRNTEAFF.

At least ten counts were recorded for this clonotype. The chain links TRBV18 to TRBJ2-3; D possibly corresponds to TRBD2 (6 bases). Trimming took 4 bases from V and 2 from J, leaving 10 bases between them. The V gene's germline CDR1 is KGHSH and CDR2 LQKENI. There are 14 residues in the CDR3. The CDR3 DNA reads TGTGCCAGCTCACGGGACTCCCACACAGATACGCAGTATTTT. Translating it yields CASSRDSHTDTQYF.

This clonotype appeared many times. The J gene is TRBJ2-5, the V gene TRBV11-2, with D perhaps matching TRBD1 or TRBD2 (5 bases each). Trimming removed 2 bases from V and 1 base from J, with 14 bases in between. The length of the CDR3 is 16 residues. In germline, CDR1 is SGHAT, CDR2 FQNNGV. The CDR3: CASSLLGRKSQETQYF. The DNA for the CDR3 is TGTGCCAGCAGCTTACTGGGACGGAAGTCCCAAGAGACCCAGTACTTC.

This clonotype was seen at least ten times. The V and J genes are TRBV18 and TRBJ1-2, with 8 bases identical to TRBD1. This CDR3 is built from 15 residues. The V segment lost 6 bases and the J segment 4 bases; nucleotides outside the gene matches: 10. Germline-derived CDR1 and CDR2 are KGHSH and LQKENI. Written as DNA, the CDR3 is TGTGCCAGCTCCCAAACGACAGGGGAAGTCTATGGCTACACCTTC. This codes for CASSQTTGEVYGYTF.

This clonotype has just a few counts. This chain joins TRBV6-1 and TRBJ1-2; no definite D call. CDR1 is MNHNS and CDR2 is SASEGT in the germline V gene. V was trimmed by 8 bases and J by 3 bases, leaving 22 bases between them. This CDR3 contains 16 residues. The CDR3 nucleotides read TGTGCCAGCGTGGGAACCTTATTTCAAAAGGACTATGGCTACACCTTC. It is translated as CASVGTLFQKDYGYTF.

This chain connects TRBV6-2 or TRBV6-3 to TRBJ2-1; a possible D gene is TRBD2 (7 bases). The germline V gene has CDR1 MNHEY and CDR2 SVGEGT. This CDR3 contains 15 residues. The V gene lost 8 bases and the J gene lost 1 base, with 15 bases spanning the gap. The CDR3 coding sequence is TGTGCCAGCGCTCTCAGCGGGACATCCTACAATGAGCAGTTCTTC. Its translation: CASALSGTSYNEQFF.

In its sample, this clonotype was seen a few times. The J gene is TRBJ2-3, the V gene TRBV7-9; 12 nucleotides align to TRBD2. Germline V gives CDR1 SEHNR, CDR2 FQNEAQ (reference sequence). J was trimmed by 6 bases and V by 3 bases; bases with no gene match: 13. This CDR3 is built from 18 residues. The DNA for the CDR3 is TGTGCCAGCAGCTTGGGACTAGCGGGTGAAGACGTGGGGGATACGCAGTATTTT. Amino acids: CASSLGLAGEDVGDTQYF.

In its sample, this clonotype was seen many times. The CDR3 is CSVTGQGGSEAFF. CDR3 nucleotides: TGCAGCGTAACCGGACAGGGAGGGTCTGAAGCTTTCTTT. The rearrangement links TRBV29-1 to TRBJ1-1; 8 bases fit TRBD1. V lost 6 bases and J lost 6; bases outside the gene matches: 9. The CDR3 consists of 13 residues. CDR1 and CDR2 from the germline V gene are SQVTM and ANQGSEA.